This record covers a single T cell receptor (beta chain). These data are taken from a study of T cells expressing NK-cell markers. CDR1 LGHNA and CDR2 YNFKEQ come from the germline V gene. The CDR3 is made up of 15 amino acids. TCRdb reanalyzed the 5' RACE reads, giving one entry per CDR3 protein sequence and no DNA. Its clone listing holds fewer than 300,000 distinct CDR3 sequences. The chain carries TRBV4-2 and TRBJ2-7; with no DNA, the TCRdb D assignment of TRBD2 cannot be verified. The receptor's source is a woman aged 18 to 75 in good health. Sequencing used blood T cells: a sorted CD56 or NKG2C T cell subset, CD4+ or CD8+ T cells, or bulk PBMC T cells (not recorded which). CDR3 sequence: CASSQEGTSVSEQYF.